This record covers a single TCR beta chain. Its antigen is not identified. These data originate in a study of STAT5B mutations in CD4+ large granular lymphocyte leukemia. General study points: TRBV06-family usage was enriched in top patient clones (8/27) versus controls (2/35). CD4-sorted patient repertoires seemed more clonal than healthy CD4+ repertoires. Higher CD4+ than CD8+ T-LGLL clonality might reflect small sample size.

Sequencing was at survey level. The method was immunoSEQ multiplex PCR; TCRdb's version includes in-frame clones alone and lacks a portion of them. In the table there are fewer than 35,000 clones, about nine tenths of which are singletons. Germline V lookup: CDR1 SGHRS, CDR2 YFSETQ. CDR3 length equals 13 residues. V lost 2 bases to trimming and J lost 9 bases, with 12 bases between them. Sequenced: CD4+ T cells from blood buffy coats. The J gene is TRBJ2-1, the V gene TRBV5-1, with D unclear. This clonotype was obtained from a human donor in good health. CDR3 region: CASSFRIDLEQFF. The CDR3 coding sequence is TGCGCCAGCAGCTTCCGGATCGACCTTGAGCAGTTCTTC.